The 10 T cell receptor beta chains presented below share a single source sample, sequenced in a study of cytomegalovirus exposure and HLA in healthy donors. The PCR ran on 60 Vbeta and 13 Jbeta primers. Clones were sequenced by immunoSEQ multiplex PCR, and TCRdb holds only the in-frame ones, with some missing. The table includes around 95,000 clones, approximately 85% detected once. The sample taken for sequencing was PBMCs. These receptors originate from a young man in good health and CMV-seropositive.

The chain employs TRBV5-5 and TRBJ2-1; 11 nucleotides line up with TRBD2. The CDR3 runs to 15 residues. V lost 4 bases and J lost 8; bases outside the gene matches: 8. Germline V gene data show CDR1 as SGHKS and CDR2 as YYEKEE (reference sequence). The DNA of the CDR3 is TGTGCCAGCAGCATTCGACTAGCGGGATCGGATGAGCAGTTCTTC. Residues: CASSIRLAGSDEQFF.

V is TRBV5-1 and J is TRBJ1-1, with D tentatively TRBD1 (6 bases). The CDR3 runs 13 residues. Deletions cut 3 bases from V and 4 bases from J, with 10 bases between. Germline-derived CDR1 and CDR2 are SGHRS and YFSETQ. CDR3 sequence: CASSSDSGTEAFF. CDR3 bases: TGCGCCAGCAGCTCGGACAGCGGCACTGAAGCTTTCTTT.

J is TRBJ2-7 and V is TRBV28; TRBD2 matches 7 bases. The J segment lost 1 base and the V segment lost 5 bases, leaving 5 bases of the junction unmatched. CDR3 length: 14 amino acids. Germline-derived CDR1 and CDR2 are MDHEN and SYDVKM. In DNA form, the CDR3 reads TGTGCCAGCAGTATCACAGCGGGATCCTACGAGCAGTACTTC. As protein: CASSITAGSYEQYF.

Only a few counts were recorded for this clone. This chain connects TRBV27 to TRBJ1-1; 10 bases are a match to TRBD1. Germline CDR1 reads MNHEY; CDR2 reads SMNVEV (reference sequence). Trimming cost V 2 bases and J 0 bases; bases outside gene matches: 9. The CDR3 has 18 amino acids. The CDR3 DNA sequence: TGTGCCAGCAGTTTAGGGGGACAGGGGTCGTTCATGAACACTGAAGCTTTCTTT. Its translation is CASSLGGQGSFMNTEAFF.

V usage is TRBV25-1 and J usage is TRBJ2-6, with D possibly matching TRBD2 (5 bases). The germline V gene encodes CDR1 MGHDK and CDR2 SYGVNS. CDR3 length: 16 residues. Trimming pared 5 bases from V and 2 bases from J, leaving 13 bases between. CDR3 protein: CASSMAGRAGANVLTF. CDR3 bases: TGTGCCAGCAGTATGGCGGGCCGCGCTGGGGCCAACGTCCTGACTTTC. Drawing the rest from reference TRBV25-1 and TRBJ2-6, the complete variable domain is EADIYQTPRYLVIGTGKKITLECSQTMGHDKMYWYQQDPGMELHLIHYSYGVNSTEKGDLSSESTVSRIRTEHFPLTLESARPSHTSQYLCASSMAGRAGANVLTFGAGSRLTVL.

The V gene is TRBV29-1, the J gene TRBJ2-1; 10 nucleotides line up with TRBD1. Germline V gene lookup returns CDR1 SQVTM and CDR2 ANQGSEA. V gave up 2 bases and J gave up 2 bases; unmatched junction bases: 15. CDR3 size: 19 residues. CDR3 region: CSVEILSWLDRGAYNEQFF. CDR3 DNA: TGCAGCGTTGAAATATTGTCGTGGCTGGACAGGGGGGCCTACAATGAGCAGTTCTTC.

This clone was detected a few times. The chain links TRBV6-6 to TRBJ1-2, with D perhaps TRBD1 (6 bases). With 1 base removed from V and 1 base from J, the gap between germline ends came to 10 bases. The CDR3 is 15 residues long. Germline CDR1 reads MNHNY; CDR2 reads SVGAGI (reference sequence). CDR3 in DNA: TGTGCCAGCAGTTACTGGGACACAGTTAACTATGGCTACACCTTC. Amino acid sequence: CASSYWDTVNYGYTF.

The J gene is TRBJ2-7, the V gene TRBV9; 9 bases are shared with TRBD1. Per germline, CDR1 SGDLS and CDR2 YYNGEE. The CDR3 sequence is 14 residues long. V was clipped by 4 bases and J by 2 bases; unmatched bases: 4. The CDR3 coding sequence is TGTGCCAGCAGCCCAAGGACAGGGGCCTACGAGCAGTACTTC. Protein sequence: CASSPRTGAYEQYF.

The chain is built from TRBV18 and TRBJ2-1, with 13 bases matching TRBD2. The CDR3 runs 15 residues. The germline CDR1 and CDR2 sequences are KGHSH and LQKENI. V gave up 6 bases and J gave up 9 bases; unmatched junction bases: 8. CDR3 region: CASSATSGRVVEQFF. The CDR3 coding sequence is TGTGCCAGCTCGGCCACTAGCGGGAGGGTTGTTGAGCAGTTCTTC.

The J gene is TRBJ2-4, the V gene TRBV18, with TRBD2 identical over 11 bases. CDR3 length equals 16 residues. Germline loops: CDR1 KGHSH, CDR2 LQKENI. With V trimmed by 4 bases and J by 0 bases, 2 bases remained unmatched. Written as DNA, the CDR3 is TGTGCCAGCTCACAGACTAGCGGGGTAGCCAAAAACATTCAGTACTTC. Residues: CASSQTSGVAKNIQYF. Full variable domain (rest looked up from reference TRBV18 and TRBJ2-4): NAGVMQNPRHLVRRRGQEARLRCSPMKGHSHVYWYRQLPEEGLKFMVYLQKENIIDESGMPKERFSAEFPKEGPSILRIQQVVRGDSAAYFCASSQTSGVAKNIQYFGAGTRLSVL.